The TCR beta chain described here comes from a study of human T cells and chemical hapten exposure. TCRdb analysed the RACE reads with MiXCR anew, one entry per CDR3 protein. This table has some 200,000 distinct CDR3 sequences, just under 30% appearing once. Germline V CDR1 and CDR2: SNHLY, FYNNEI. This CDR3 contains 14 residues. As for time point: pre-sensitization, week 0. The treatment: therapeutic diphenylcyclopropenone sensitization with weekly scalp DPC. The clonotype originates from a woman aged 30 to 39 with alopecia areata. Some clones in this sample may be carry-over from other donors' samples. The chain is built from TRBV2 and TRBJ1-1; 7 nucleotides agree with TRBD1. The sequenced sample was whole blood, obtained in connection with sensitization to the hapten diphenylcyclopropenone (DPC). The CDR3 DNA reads TGTGCTGACAAAGAGAAGGGGGCTCGCACTGAAGCTTTCTTT. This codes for CADKEKGARTEAFF.